This record concerns one TCR beta chain sequence. Its recognized antigen is unknown. No base quality information exists; no much larger clone differs at one position. The data were obtained in a study of cytomegalovirus exposure and HLA in healthy donors (dated by TCRdb to about 2017). Background on the whole study: According to an earlier analysis of 587 of the donors, about 180 million T cells yielded 90 million to 130 million unique TCR beta sequences and around 280 Gb of sequence data. Alongside the repertoire data, information on donor age, sex, ethnicity and CMV serostatus was compiled. In the later analysis, no new phenotypic data were used to find candidate immune exposures; instead, reliance was placed on TCR beta sequences and their occurrence across donors. Typing coverage varied by locus: about 620-630 donors for A, B, C, DRB1 and DQB1; approximately 500 for DQA1; over 600 for DPA1; approximately 490 for DPB1. The study aimed to test whether cataloging public T cell receptors could reveal signatures of past pathogen exposure. Using immunosequencing, the study profiled T cell repertoires from 666 subjects and related those repertoires to cytomegalovirus serostatus. A later genetic analysis took genome-wide SNP genotypes for about three fifths of the 666 donors and used that subset as a discovery cohort. In addition to the first cohort of approximately 650 subjects, a separate validation cohort of over 90 different subjects was used. All discovery cohort repertoires had been generated using a single sequencing platform. On average, roughly 250,000 unique TCR beta nucleotide sequences were sequenced per donor among more than 350 genotyped donors of the cohort, with 15% to 20% of those sequences being non-productive. HLA typing covered class I and class II loci at four-digit resolution. An earlier analysis of approximately 580 of the donors used high-throughput TCR beta sequencing to judge whether each TCR beta V gene segment behaved as functional or pseudogenic. Roughly 300 gigabases of sequencing data and 70 million to 85 million unique TCR sequences were included in an early release covering about 620 HLA-typed donors. High-throughput TCR immunosequencing, statistical association of individual TCRs with disease status, and machine learning were combined to predict cytomegalovirus infection status. Because of strong linkage in the cohort, roughly five DR-DQ haplotypes were treated as single units for association and clustering. A later analysis re-examined previously published TCR beta repertoires from 610 or so donors and added high-resolution HLA genotyping to investigate patterns of TCR occurrence. Among the roughly 390 genotyped donors, more than 70% belonged to the genetic ancestry cluster associated with self-reported Caucasian donors. Study-wide findings and limitations: A later genetic analysis reported fewer N-insertions in productive TCRs among donors in an Asian-associated ancestry cluster than the roughly 670-donor mean. A group of highly shared sequence variants was considered likely to be a technical artifact of the sequencing pipeline. The presence/absence analyses assumed that sequencing depth was roughly uniform across donors, and that assumption may not be true. The authors suggested that the approach could potentially be extended to other disease states and immunological phenotypes. Across donors, most TCR sequences were observed very rarely, whereas some public TCRs were present in many individuals. According to a later analysis, most CMV-associated TCR beta chains appeared to be HLA-restricted, and the HLA associations seemed to be driven largely by CMV exposure. A further reported finding was that TCR beta sequences accurately predicted the HLA-A and HLA-B alleles for most subjects in the first cohort. In vitro tests confirmed that three of the cytomegalovirus-associated TCR beta chains recognize cytomegalovirus antigens. A later analysis reported that several top co-occurrence clusters appeared linked to parvovirus B19, influenza, CMV and Epstein-Barr virus. In a later analysis, HLA-associated TCR beta chains showed more clonal expansion and lower generation probabilities than non-associated chains that were equally common. In a later analysis, some 18,000 TCR beta sequences were associated with specific HLA alleles at a false discovery rate of 0.05. V-gene and J-gene trimming of TCR beta chains was associated with a missense DCLRE1C variant in a later genetic analysis, and the association was replicated in an independent cohort. In a later analysis, TCR association rates were found to vary across HLA loci, with the most associated TCRs seen for DRB1 alleles and the fewest for HLA-C alleles. Linkage disequilibrium might explain the correlated functional status among segregating V segments, but an unknown experimental factor could not be ruled out. Because HLA typing was unavailable for some donors at each locus, only the typed subset was used in association tests. Because the 87-base-pair reads could not distinguish some IMGT-functional V segments, including TRBV6-2 and TRBV6-3, those segments were excluded. The earlier analysis of fewer than 750 of the donors excluded approximately 17 rarely observed V segments, including chromosome 9 orphons, because counts were too low. CMV serostatus was the only immune exposure information available for the cohort. Assigning TCR associations to individual alleles was difficult when HLA alleles, especially DR and DQ, strongly co-occurred. The study listed 150 to 200 TCR beta chains as associated with cytomegalovirus. The classifier was reported to diagnose cytomegalovirus status with high specificity and sensitivity in both the original cohort and the validation cohort. In this cohort, only TCR beta chains were sequenced, and detectable features were limited by the absence of alpha or paired-chain data. Broadly in line with IMGT annotations, most TCR beta V segments showed up in productive rearrangements about 87% or about 30% of the time in an earlier analysis of about 500 of the donors.

The cohort consisted of hundreds of healthy bone marrow donors. At the time of sampling, every cohort member was nominally healthy, though immune exposures that went unrecorded were likely present. The donor was CMV seropositive and belonged to the group of more than 250 seropositive cohort members. A peripheral blood sample was collected from each donor, and TCR beta sequencing was performed on peripheral blood mononuclear cells. The Qiagen DNeasy Blood Extraction Kit was used to extract genomic DNA from the blood cell samples. As encoded in the germline V gene, CDR1 is SGHTA while CDR2 is FQGNSA. The CDR3 contains 12 residues, cysteine and phenylalanine counted. Solely the CDR3 DNA is kept, with 36 bases framed from the first base. V drops 5 bases and J drops 2 bases, leaving 5 bases in between. Receptors were amplified or captured by the immunoSEQ multiplex PCR assay. The multiplex PCR relied on a mix of 60 forward primers for TCR Vbeta segments and 13 reverse primers for TCR Jbeta segments. Amplification of the CDR3 region of rearranged TCR beta genes was performed with a multiplex PCR assay on genomic DNA. Amplified TCR beta libraries were sequenced as 87-base-pair reads on the Illumina HiSeq System. Processing in the source paper ran as follows. A later analysis counted about 80 million unique TCR beta chains across the 600 to 850 repertoires, and approximately 11 million of these chains were shared by at least two donors. To remove PCR and sequencing errors, raw reads were error-corrected and collapsed into unique sequences using a nearest-neighbor algorithm that merged closely related sequences. V, D and J gene segments were assigned by aligning CDR3 sequences to IMGT reference sequences. For a sequence to be retained, at least a six-nucleotide match to both a V gene segment and a J gene segment was required. A rearrangement counted as productive if the CDR3 had no stop codons and remained in frame with V and J, and every other rearrangement counted as non-productive. CDR3 was defined by IMGT convention, running from the second conserved V-encoded cysteine to the conserved J-encoded phenylalanine. Sequences without an unambiguous match to a single V gene segment were excluded from the earlier analysis of several hundred of the donors. An earlier analysis of about 600 of the donors called V segments functional above 56.7% productive rearrangements and segregating when the between-donor standard deviation exceeded 5%. To diagnose cytomegalovirus status from the catalog of TCR beta chain sequences, a statistical classification framework was built. V and J gene assignment, in a later analysis, came from comparing TCR nucleotide sequences with IMGT/GENE-DB human TR gene sequences. A later analysis assigned CDR3 sequences and most-parsimonious VDJ recombination scenarios with the TCRdist pipeline. A later analysis defined each TCR beta chain by its CDR3 amino acid sequence plus V-gene family, and excluded reads lacking a unique V-gene family. As a way to deal with suspected cross-contamination and a sequencing artifact, a later analysis dropped hundreds of nucleotide sequences that were highly shared and had low generation probability. A later analysis calculated a clonal expansion index for each public chain from normalized within-repertoire ranks of inferred template counts. Generation probabilities in a later analysis came from a VDJ recombination model fitted to out-of-frame rearrangements, and those results were checked against IGoR. A later analysis scored TCR-TCR, TCR-HLA and TCR-CMV co-occurrence with hypergeometric tests, applying a repertoire-size bias correction to TCR pairs. To estimate false discovery rates, a later analysis permuted the HLA or CMV assignments 20 times. In a later analysis, co-occurring TCRs were grouped using DBSCAN, and TCRdist sequence similarity was added for clustering within HLA-allele-positive subsets. For co-occurrence clustering, repertoires with fewer than 30,000 or more than 120,000 public chains were excluded, along with about five repertoires with anomalous nucleotide sharing. Drawn from immuneACCESS, this table holds only the in-frame rearrangements with V and J called that TCRdb kept. Clones are partly lost; checked studies trace under half to an unresolved V gene and leave the rest unexplained. Clone size and V and J calls were adopted from that table, with D and trimming inferred from the DNA. The sample table lists tens of thousands of clones, 55% to 75% of them with a count of one. The ten largest clonotypes hold more than 10% of the sample.

Recombination joined TRBV7-2 with TRBJ2-3, with the D segment identity uncertain. The clonotype was recovered from a man between 60 and 75 years old in good health and CMV-seropositive. Sequenced input: PBMCs. The sequenced DNA: TGTGCCAGCAGCATAAACACAGATACGCAGTATTTT. Translated, it reads CASSINTDTQYF.